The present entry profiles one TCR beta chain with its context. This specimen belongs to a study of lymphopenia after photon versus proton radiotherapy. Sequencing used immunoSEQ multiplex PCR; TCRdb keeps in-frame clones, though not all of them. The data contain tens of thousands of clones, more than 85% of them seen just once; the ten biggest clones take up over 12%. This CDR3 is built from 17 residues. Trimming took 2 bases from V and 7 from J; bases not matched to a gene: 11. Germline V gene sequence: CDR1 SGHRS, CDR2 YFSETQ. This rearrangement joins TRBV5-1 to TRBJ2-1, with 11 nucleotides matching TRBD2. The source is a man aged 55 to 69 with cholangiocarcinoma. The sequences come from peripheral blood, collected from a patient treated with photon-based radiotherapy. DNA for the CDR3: TGCGCCAGCAGCTTTGGACTAGCGGGTTTTATTGGGAATGAGCAGTTCTTC. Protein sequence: CASSFGLAGFIGNEQFF.